A single sample gave rise to the 27 T cell receptor beta chains below, sequenced in a study of OX40 agonist ivuxolimab in advanced cancers. This table comes from immunoSEQ multiplex PCR, and its TCRdb copy is limited to in-frame clones, with some not included. The sample holds tens of thousands of clones, 89% seen once. Sequenced here: CD4+ or CD8+ T cells sorted from blood, sampled in a trial of the OX40 agonist ivuxolimab. Receptor source: an adult with an advanced solid tumor such as melanoma, head and neck, liver or kidney cancer.

This clone was observed a handful of times. The V gene is TRBV19, the J gene TRBJ2-7; 8 nucleotides match TRBD1. Germline CDR1 LNHDA, CDR2 SQIVND (reference sequence). The CDR3 has 15 residues. The V segment lost 5 bases and the J segment 2 bases; nucleotides outside the gene matches: 8. The CDR3 bases are TGTGCCAGTAGTCGGGCTGGGACAGGAACCTACGAGCAGTACTTC. It codes for CASSRAGTGTYEQYF. The full variable domain, with the rest looked up from reference TRBV19 and TRBJ2-7, is DGGITQSPKYLFRKEGQNVTLSCEQNLNHDAMYWYRQDPGQGLRLIYYSQIVNDFQKGDIAEGYSVSREKKESFPLTVTSAQKNPTAFYLCASSRAGTGTYEQYFGPGTRLTVT.

The chain links TRBV27 to TRBJ1-5; no reliable D call. CDR3 length: 16 residues. Germline values: CDR1 MNHEY, CDR2 SMNVEV (reference sequence). V lost 0 bases to trimming and J lost 7 bases, with 16 bases between them. CDR3 sequence: CASSLSWPANLQPQHF. CDR3 sequence (DNA): TGTGCCAGCAGTTTATCGTGGCCAGCGAACCTCCAGCCCCAGCATTTT.

This chain connects TRBV27 to TRBJ1-1; D gene unclear. The V gene lost 5 bases and the J gene lost 2 bases, with 12 bases spanning the gap. CDR3 size: 14 residues. Germline V gives CDR1 MNHEY, CDR2 SMNVEV (reference sequence). The CDR3 region has the DNA TGTGCCAGCAGTGGACCTGGGTCCAACACTGAAGCTTTCTTT. This codes for CASSGPGSNTEAFF.

The chain joins TRBV5-1 to TRBJ2-3; 7 bases line up with TRBD2. The germline V gene has CDR1 SGHRS and CDR2 YFSETQ. The CDR3 consists of 18 residues. Trimming removed 3 bases from V and 1 base from J; junction bases left unmatched: 14. The CDR3 region is CASSSEAGPSGRTDTQYF. The CDR3 nucleotides read TGCGCCAGCAGCTCTGAGGCTGGGCCTAGCGGCCGCACAGATACGCAGTATTTT.

Comment on this clone: Distinct nucleotide sequences in the sample also encode this CDR3. The rearrangement links TRBV10-3 to TRBJ1-5; D is unresolved. This CDR3 contains 13 residues. Trimming removed 3 bases at V and 0 bases at J, with 3 bases between. Looked up from germline, CDR1 is ENHRY and CDR2 is SYGVKD. CDR3 nucleotide sequence: TGTGCCATCAGTGAATCTAGCAATCAGCCCCAGCATTTT. It specifies CAISESSNQPQHF.

The gene calls are TRBV15 and TRBJ2-7; D call uncertain. The CDR3 contains 13 residues. Trimming shortened V by 0 bases and J by 4 bases, and 7 bases separated the two germline ends. CDR1 is LNHNV, CDR2 YYDKDF, per germline (reference sequence). The CDR3 nucleotides are TGTGCCACCAGCAGAGATCCCAAGTACGAGCAGTACTTC. The encoded protein is CATSRDPKYEQYF.

This clone showed up just once. The genes are TRBV30 and TRBJ2-2, with 10 positions matching TRBD1. Germline-derived CDR1 and CDR2 are GTSNPN and SVGIG (reference sequence). CDR3 size: 14 residues. V shed 5 bases and J 1 base; nucleotides not matched to a gene: 1. The CDR3 nucleotides are TGTGCCTGGCGGACAGGGGGGAACACCGGGGAGCTGTTTTTT. Its protein product is CAWRTGGNTGELFF.

The chain uses TRBV11-2 and TRBJ2-1, with TRBD1 as a possible D gene (6 bases). The CDR3 totals 16 residues. V lost 0 bases, J lost 3 bases, and 12 bases lay in between. Per the germline V gene, CDR1 is SGHAT and CDR2 is FQNNGV. The CDR3 is CASSLEGRGVYNEQFF. As DNA, the CDR3 is TGTGCCAGCAGCTTAGAGGGCAGGGGAGTCTACAATGAGCAGTTCTTC.

The V call is TRBV6-5, the J call TRBJ2-5; 7 nucleotides align to TRBD2. Germline trimming cut 6 bases from V and 2 bases from J; bases unmatched to any gene: 6. The length of the CDR3 is 14 residues. Germline CDR1 reads MNHEY; CDR2 reads SVGAGI. CDR3 residues: CASRSKRGQETQYF. The CDR3 DNA reads as TGTGCCAGCAGATCCAAGCGGGGACAAGAGACCCAGTACTTC.

V gene TRBV7-2 combines with J gene TRBJ2-5; D not certain. CDR1 and CDR2 (germline): SGHTA, FQGNSA. The V end was cut by 0 bases, the J end by 1 base, with 9 bases between. This CDR3 is built from 15 residues. Here the CDR3 reads CASSLALQSQETQYF. The CDR3 coding sequence is TGTGCCAGCAGCTTAGCTCTACAAAGCCAAGAGACCCAGTACTTC.

V and J are TRBV18 and TRBJ2-3; unclear D gene. CDR3 length equals 13 residues. The V gene's germline CDR1 is KGHSH and CDR2 LQKENI. V shed 0 bases and J shed 5 bases, with 6 bases lying between them. CDR3 coding DNA: TGTGCCAGCTCACCACCTACCGGAGATACGCAGTATTTT. Translated: CASSPPTGDTQYF.

The chain has TRBV18 and TRBJ2-2, with 9 bases lining up with TRBD2. There are 16 residues in the CDR3. V shed 5 bases, J shed 0 bases, and the junction held 4 bases outside the gene matches. Per the germline V gene, CDR1 is KGHSH and CDR2 is LQKENI. The CDR3 spells CASSSLAGPNTGELFF. CDR3 in DNA: TGTGCCAGCTCATCCCTAGCGGGACCGAACACCGGGGAGCTGTTTTTT.

This sequence joins TRBV19 and TRBJ2-4; TRBD2 matches at 15 bases. This CDR3 has 18 amino acids. V lost 6 bases and J lost 0; bases outside the gene matches: 6. Germline V lookup: CDR1 LNHDA, CDR2 SQIVND (reference sequence). The CDR3 bases are TGTGCCAGTAGCCCGGGACTAGCGGGAGGTTCAGCCAAAAACATTCAGTACTTC. Its protein product is CASSPGLAGGSAKNIQYF.

The chain uses TRBV5-1 and TRBJ2-2, with 7 bases matching TRBD1. The CDR3 spans 15 residues. After removal of 4 bases from V and 6 bases from J, the junction contained 9 bases not matched to a gene. CDR1 and CDR2 from the germline V gene are SGHRS and YFSETQ. Written as DNA, the CDR3 is TGCGCCAGCAGCAGGGACAGCCCCAAGGCCGGGGAGCTGTTTTTT. Amino acid sequence: CASSRDSPKAGELFF.

The chain recombines TRBV2 with TRBJ2-3; 7 bases align to TRBD2. The V gene end was trimmed by 0 bases and the J gene end by 1 base; junction bases not matched to a gene: 7. The CDR3 contains 17 residues. Looked up from germline, CDR1 is SNHLY and CDR2 is FYNNEI. CDR3 nucleotides: TGTGCCAGCAGTGAAGCTCGGGGGGTAGCGGGCACAGATACGCAGTATTTT. As protein: CASSEARGVAGTDTQYF.

This rearrangement joins TRBV6-5 to TRBJ1-2; D gene uncertain. The CDR3 contains 13 residues. CDR1 MNHEY and CDR2 SVGAGI come from the germline V gene. The ends were cut back, 5 bases at V and 8 bases at J, with 15 bases in the middle. The CDR3 here is CASSQSSLYGYTF. In DNA, the CDR3 is TGTGCCAGCAGTCAATCGTCCCTATACGGCTACACCTTC.

The CDR3 sequence is CASSAGQGGLETQYF. CDR3 nucleotide sequence: TGTGCCAGCAGTGCGGGACAGGGAGGGCTAGAGACCCAGTACTTC. The V call is TRBV2, the J call TRBJ2-5, with 9 bases matching TRBD1. J lost 4 bases, V lost 4 bases, and 7 bases had no gene match. CDR1 is SNHLY and CDR2 is FYNNEI in the germline V gene. The CDR3 has 15 residues.

The chain employs TRBV29-1 and TRBJ1-2; TRBD1 agrees at 7 bases. The ends lost 2 bases at V and 4 bases at J; junction bases unmatched: 7. The CDR3 has 14 amino acids. Germline V gene sequence: CDR1 SQVTM, CDR2 ANQGSEA. The CDR3 bases are TGCAGCGTTGAAATCCTACAGGGGTCCTATGGCTACACCTTC. Translating it yields CSVEILQGSYGYTF.

This sequence joins TRBV29-1 and TRBJ2-1, with 10 bases that match TRBD2. V lost 8 bases and J lost 6; bases outside the gene matches: 10. The germline gives CDR1 SQVTM, CDR2 ANQGSEA. The CDR3 is 14 residues long. CDR3 in amino acids: CSSAGTSVVNEQFF. As DNA, the CDR3 is TGCAGCTCGGCCGGGACTAGCGTAGTCAATGAGCAGTTCTTC.

The count of this clone is one. This sequence joins TRBV5-1 and TRBJ1-1; D unclear. With 4 bases removed from V and 0 bases from J, the gap between germline ends came to 16 bases. CDR1 SGHRS and CDR2 YFSETQ come from the germline V gene. The CDR3 runs 16 residues. The CDR3 DNA is TGCGCCAGCAGCCACCGGTCAGGCCAGATGAACACTGAAGCTTTCTTT. Translating it yields CASSHRSGQMNTEAFF.

The chain's CDR3 is CASSTGGLATYNEQFF. CDR3 nucleotides: TGTGCCAGCAGTACGGGGGGACTAGCGACCTACAATGAGCAGTTCTTC. The chain recombines TRBV6-6 with TRBJ2-1, with 10 bases lining up with TRBD2. Losses at the gene ends were 5 bases for V and 2 bases for J; bases not matched to a gene: 6. Germline-derived CDR1 and CDR2 are MNHNY and SVGAGI (reference sequence). This CDR3 comprises 16 residues.

The chain uses TRBV4-2 and TRBJ2-7; D is perhaps TRBD1 (6 bases). The V gene lost 2 bases and the J gene lost 0 bases, with 14 bases spanning the gap. The CDR3 totals 16 residues. Looked up from germline, CDR1 is LGHNA and CDR2 is YNFKEQ. The CDR3 DNA reads TGTGCCAGCAGCCAACAAATTGCAGGGGCCTCCTACGAGCAGTACTTC. This encodes CASSQQIAGASYEQYF.

This sequence joins TRBV28 and TRBJ2-2; TRBD1 aligns across 7 bases. This CDR3 is 15 amino acids long. V shed 4 bases, J shed 7 bases, and the junction held 9 bases outside the gene matches. In germline, CDR1 is MDHEN, CDR2 SYDVKM. The CDR3 is CASSSPTGSGGELFF. The CDR3 DNA follows: TGTGCCAGCAGTTCCCCGACAGGGTCCGGCGGGGAGCTGTTTTTT.

V usage is TRBV25-1 and J usage is TRBJ1-2; a weak D match, TRBD1 (5 bases). CDR1 is MGHDK and CDR2 is SYGVNS in the germline V gene. CDR3 size: 15 residues. V was trimmed by 4 bases and J by 8 bases, leaving 20 bases between them. The CDR3 DNA reads TGTGCCAGCAGTGGATATCGCCATGGCCGGGGGGGCTACACCTTC. Translating gives CASSGYRHGRGGYTF.

The rearrangement uses TRBV7-6 and TRBJ2-1, with 12 nucleotides matching TRBD2. The germline V gene has CDR1 SGHVS and CDR2 FNYEAQ. With V trimmed by 4 bases and J by 7 bases, 8 bases remained unmatched. This CDR3 spans 16 amino acids. CDR3 coding DNA: TGTGCCAGCAGCTCGACAGCCGGGACTAGCGGGAATGAGCAGTTCTTC. This encodes CASSSTAGTSGNEQFF.

The chain carries TRBV9 and TRBJ1-3; unclear D gene. Looked up from germline, CDR1 is SGDLS and CDR2 is YYNGEE. Trimming left V 1 base short and J 7 bases short, with 9 bases between. This CDR3 has 13 residues. This CDR3 is CASSVSPGNTIYF. DNA for the CDR3: TGTGCCAGCAGCGTATCTCCGGGGAACACCATATATTTT.

The V gene is TRBV19, the J gene TRBJ2-1; the D is unclear. Trimming removed 4 bases at V and 0 bases at J, with 7 bases between. Looked up from germline, CDR1 is LNHDA and CDR2 is SQIVND (reference sequence). The CDR3 is 14 amino acids. CDR3 coding DNA: TGTGCCAGTAGTAGGGGAAACTCCTACAATGAGCAGTTCTTC. This sequence encodes CASSRGNSYNEQFF.